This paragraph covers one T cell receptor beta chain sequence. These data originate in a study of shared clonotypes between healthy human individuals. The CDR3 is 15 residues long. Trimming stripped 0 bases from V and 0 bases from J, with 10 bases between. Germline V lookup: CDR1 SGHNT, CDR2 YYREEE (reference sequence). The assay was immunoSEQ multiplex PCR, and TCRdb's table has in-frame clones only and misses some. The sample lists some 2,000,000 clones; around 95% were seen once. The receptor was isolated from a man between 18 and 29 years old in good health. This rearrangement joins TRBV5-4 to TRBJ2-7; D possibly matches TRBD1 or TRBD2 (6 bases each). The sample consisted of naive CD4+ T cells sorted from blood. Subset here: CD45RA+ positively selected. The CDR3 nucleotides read TGTGCCAGCAGCTTGGATCCGGGGGCCTCCTACGAGCAGTACTTC. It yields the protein CASSLDPGASYEQYF.